This T cell receptor (beta chain) is from a study of T cell repertoires in cytomegalovirus infection (dated by TCRdb to about 2019). At the level of the whole study: Donor HLA type was relevant to the analysis, as public TCR beta signatures indicated carriage of CMV infection together with the matching HLA type.

The instrument was an Illumina HiSeq 1500. Starting from the raw public reads, TCRdb applied fastp trimming at Q25, assembled clones with MiXCR and retained in-frame beta chains. Every entry covers one CDR3 protein and lists the most common genes and DNA from its rows. A total of around 740,000 distinct CDR3 sequences appear in this sample, about 40% of them only once. The ten largest clones add up to roughly 2.8% of the sample. Results the study describes overall, beyond this receptor: The ex vivo response was dominated by HLA-C-restricted CMV-specific TCR beta clonotypes, which also provided the single most frequent clonotype in two of eight donors. Cumulative frequency of public TCR beta family members discriminated carriers of CMV infection plus the relevant HLA type in this cohort and an independent roughly 330-donor cohort.

As concerns this clonotype: This clone's antigen is unknown. Nothing much larger sits one base from this clone, and base qualities are not available.

Sequences LNHDA (CDR1) and SQIVND (CDR2) are obtained from the germline V gene (reference sequence). The CDR3, cysteine through phenylalanine, is 13 amino acids long. Only the CDR3 portion is preserved as DNA: 39 bases, with reading frame beginning at the first base. V ends up 8 bases short and J 7 bases short, with an unmatched junction base count of 9. Here the chain combines TRBV19 and TRBJ1-1, and 8 junctional nucleotides match TRBD1. The sample comprised PBMCs. This clonotype originated in a human donor in good health (CMV status not recorded). Some clones in this sample may be carry-over from other donors' samples. CDR3 region: CASAAGGGGEAFF. The bases are TGTGCCAGTGCCGCAGGGGGCGGAGGTGAAGCTTTCTTT.